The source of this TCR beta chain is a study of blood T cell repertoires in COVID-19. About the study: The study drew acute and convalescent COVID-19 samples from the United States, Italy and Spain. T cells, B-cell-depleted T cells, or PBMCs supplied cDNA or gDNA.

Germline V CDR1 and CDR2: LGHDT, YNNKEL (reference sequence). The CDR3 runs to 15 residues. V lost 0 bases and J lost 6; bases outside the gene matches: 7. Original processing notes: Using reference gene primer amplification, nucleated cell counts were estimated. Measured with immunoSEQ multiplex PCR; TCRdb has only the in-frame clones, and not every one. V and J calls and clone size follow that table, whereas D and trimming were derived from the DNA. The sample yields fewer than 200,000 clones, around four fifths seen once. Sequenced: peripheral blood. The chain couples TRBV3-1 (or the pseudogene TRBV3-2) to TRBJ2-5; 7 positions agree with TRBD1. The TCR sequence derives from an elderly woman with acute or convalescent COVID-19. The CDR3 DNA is TGTGCCAGCAGCCAAGACAGGGGGTGGGGTAAGACCCAGTACTTC. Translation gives CASSQDRGWGKTQYF.